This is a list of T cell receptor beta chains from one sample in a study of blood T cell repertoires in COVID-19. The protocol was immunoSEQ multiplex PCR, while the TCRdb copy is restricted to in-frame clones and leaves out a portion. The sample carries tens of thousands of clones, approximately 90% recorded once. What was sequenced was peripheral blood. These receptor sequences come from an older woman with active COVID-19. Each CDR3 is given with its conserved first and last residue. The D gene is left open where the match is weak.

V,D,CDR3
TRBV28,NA,CASSYGGPAHREQFF
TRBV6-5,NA,CASAPRGLIDTQYF
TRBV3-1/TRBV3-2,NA,CASTMRSQETQYF
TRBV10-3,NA,CAISASGLYNEQFF
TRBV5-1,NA,CASSPDGQGGSPLHF
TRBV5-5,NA,CASSPWGPNEKLFF
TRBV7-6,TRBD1,CASSYGQGVPEAFF
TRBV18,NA,CASSHRDQPQHF
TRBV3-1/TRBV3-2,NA,CASSQASYYEQYF
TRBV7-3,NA,CASSLLRGIPSGNTIYF